This T cell receptor (beta chain) is from a study of T cell responses to AZD1222 COVID-19 vaccine. Study findings and constraints: Two doses of AZD1222 preceded a rise in Spike-specific TCR breadth and depth. Most donors were white British and more were female, and clonal diversity was possibly underestimated. No repertoire was sampled before or during the peak T cell response, only after it. Along spike, vaccine-associated CD4 TCRs were found throughout, with dominance at 160-218 and 743-854.

This CDR3 has 14 amino acids. Germline-derived CDR1 and CDR2 are LNHDA and SQIVND (reference sequence). Between the trimmed V and J ends, which lost 7 bases and 3 bases, there was a span of 16 bases. On this clone: What it recognizes is unknown.

Clones were read by immunoSEQ multiplex PCR, and TCRdb kept only the in-frame ones, dropping some. This table holds about 97,000 clones, roughly 84% found once. Sample: peripheral blood, taken on day 0 of AZD1222 vaccination. The chain employs TRBV19 and TRBJ2-7, with TRBD1 as a possible D gene (6 bases). The source is an adult in good health. In DNA, the CDR3 is TGTGCCAGTAAGAGCTTGGACAGAGACTACGAGCAGTACTTC. Protein: CASKSLDRDYEQYF.